This T cell receptor beta chain comes out of a study of T cell changes during pregnancy in multiple sclerosis. Profiling relied on immunoSEQ multiplex PCR, and the TCRdb table lists in-frame clones only, not all of them. The profile shows over 85,000 clones, about nine tenths of them singletons. This specimen consisted of peripheral blood, obtained after pregnancy. This TCR was recovered from a female donor in good health, enrolled as a control in a pregnancy study.

In nucleotides, the CDR3 is TGTGCCGGTGGCCTCGGGACAGGGAGAACCGGGGAGCTGTTTTTT. The encoded protein is CAGGLGTGRTGELFF. The J gene is TRBJ2-2, the V gene TRBV2, with 9 bases aligning to TRBD1. V trimming: 11 bases; J trimming: 5 bases; junction bases outside the gene matches: 12. The CDR3 sequence is 15 residues long. Germline CDR1 is SNHLY and CDR2 is FYNNEI.